This TCR beta chain was observed in a study of T cell repertoires in cytomegalovirus infection. Study-wide context: Selection of CMV epitopes for the study included recently identified HLA-C-restricted and well-studied HLA-B-restricted ones. Based on public TCR beta signatures, there were indications of CMV infection and of a matching HLA type.

TCRdb used MiXCR to reprocess the reads, holding one entry per CDR3 protein. The data show roughly 990,000 distinct CDR3 sequences, less than 40% seen once. This CDR3 region has 15 residues. With 3 bases removed from V and 1 base from J, the gap between germline ends came to 12 bases. The germline gives CDR1 ENHRY, CDR2 SYGVKD. This clonotype was found a few times. Its antigen is as yet unknown. Study results and caveats: CMV-specific HLA-C-restricted TCR beta clonotypes dominated the ex vivo response. Summed frequency of shared TCR beta families picked out CMV carriers who also had the relevant HLA.

The sequence was collected from a human donor in good health (CMV status not recorded). Some clones in this sample may be carry-over from other donors' samples. The source material was cultured CD8+ T cells from PBMCs, sampled from culture after CMV antigen stimulation. This chain connects TRBV10-3 to TRBJ1-2, with TRBD1 as a possible D gene (5 bases). Here the CDR3 DNA reads TGTGCCATCAGTGACACAGGTTGGGATAACTATGGCTACACCTTC. Translating gives CAISDTGWDNYGYTF.